A selection of T cell receptor beta chains follows, all from one sample in a study of T cell repertoires in cytomegalovirus infection. From the reads, TCRdb called clonotypes with MiXCR, one entry per CDR3 protein. The sample lists around 530,000 distinct CDR3 sequences, about 15% occurring once. The sequenced sample consisted of CD8+ T cells from PBMCs. All receptors come from a human donor in good health (CMV status not recorded). Some clones in this sample may be carry-over from other donors' samples. The CDR3 runs from the conserved cysteine through the conserved F or W. The order of the fields is clone size, V gene, D gene, J gene, CDR3 protein, CDR3 DNA. The D gene is left open where the match is weak. Clone size is stated in some rows and not others, as once, few, many or a class when expanded.

many	TRBV7-8	.	TRBJ2-1	CASSGGPRASVLVEQFF	TGTGCCAGCAGTGGTGGTCCTAGGGCTAGCGTCTTAGTTGAGCAGTTCTTC
once	TRBV5-1	.	TRBJ1-2	CASSSSRGYTF	TGCGCCAGCAGCTCCTCAAGGGGCTACACCTTC
.	TRBV10-2	.	TRBJ1-5	CASRVGGVQPQHF	TGCGCCAGCAGAGTAGGGGGAGTTCAGCCCCAGCATTTT
.	TRBV7-9	TRBD1	TRBJ2-3	CASSRDRGYADTQYF	TGTGCCAGCAGCCGGGACAGGGGATATGCAGATACGCAGTATTTT
.	TRBV9	.	TRBJ1-2	CASSVVGGGYTF	TGTGCCAGCAGCGTAGTTGGGGGCGGCTACACCTTC
few	TRBV9	.	TRBJ2-3	CASSVRQGGDTQYF	TGTGCCAGCAGCGTCAGACAGGGAGGAGATACGCAGTATTTT
.	TRBV19	.	TRBJ2-3	CASRPHGEGADTQYF	TGTGCCAGTAGACCCCATGGAGAAGGGGCAGATACGCAGTATTTT
few	TRBV28	.	TRBJ1-6	CASTRRDSPLHF	TGTGCCAGCACGCGTCGCGATTCACCCCTCCACTTT
many	TRBV5-1	TRBD2	TRBJ2-1	CASSLGWGGSSYNEQFF	TGCGCCAGCAGCCTGGGATGGGGCGGGAGTTCCTACAATGAGCAGTTCTTC
.	TRBV15	.	TRBJ2-2	CATSREGGTGELFF	TGTGCCACCAGCAGAGAGGGAGGAACCGGGGAGCTGTTTTTT